The 15 T cell receptor beta chains listed next were all sequenced from one sample in a study of shared clonotypes between healthy human individuals. Only in-frame clones appear in the TCRdb table, and some are missing; sequencing was by immunoSEQ multiplex PCR. Among 450,000 to 600,000 clones listed, less than 85% were seen once. Sample: PBMCs. Every receptor here comes from a woman between 35 and 50 years old in good health. Some clones in this sample may be carry-over from other donors' samples.

The V call is TRBV5-5, the J call TRBJ2-1; a possible D gene is TRBD2 (6 bases). The CDR3 is 14 residues long. The ends were cut back, 4 bases at V and 10 bases at J, with 18 bases in the middle. Germline V lookup: CDR1 SGHKS, CDR2 YYEKEE (reference sequence). The CDR3 loop is CASSTDGTPEEQFF. CDR3 nucleotide sequence: TGTGCCAGCAGCACAGACGGGACTCCCGAGGAGCAGTTCTTC.

This clone showed up just a few times. Other DNA sequences in the same sample also yield this CDR3. V is TRBV28 and J is TRBJ2-6; D ambiguous. The CDR3 has 15 amino acids. In germline, CDR1 is MDHEN, CDR2 SYDVKM. V was clipped by 5 bases and J by 1 base, with 9 bases between them. In DNA, the CDR3 is TGTGCCAGCAGTCCCCCCGGGTCTGGGGCCAACGTCCTGACTTTC. This translates into CASSPPGSGANVLTF. Filled out from reference TRBV28 and TRBJ2-6, the complete variable domain reads DVKVTQSSRYLVKRTGEKVFLECVQDMDHENMFWYRQDPGLGLRLIYFSYDVKMKEKGDIPEGYSVSREKKERFSLILESASTNQTSMYLCASSPPGSGANVLTFGAGSRLTVL.

V and J are TRBV30 and TRBJ2-1; D is uncertain. Per germline, CDR1 GTSNPN and CDR2 SVGIG (reference sequence). There are 16 residues in the CDR3. V shed 0 bases and J shed 4 bases, with 16 bases lying between them. The DNA for the CDR3 is TGTGCCTGGAGTGTACATGGGGTAGAACTGTACAATGAGCAGTTCTTC. Encoded protein: CAWSVHGVELYNEQFF.

The chain uses TRBV5-4 and TRBJ2-3; 11 bases agree with TRBD1. The CDR3 length is 15 residues. Looked up from germline, CDR1 is SGHNT and CDR2 is YYREEE (reference sequence). Trimming removed 5 bases from V and 2 bases from J; junction bases left unmatched: 4. The CDR3 is CASRGTGGSTDTQYF. In DNA, the CDR3 is TGTGCCAGCAGGGGGACAGGGGGATCCACAGATACGCAGTATTTT.

This clone was counted a single time. This likely came from a read error, as a far larger clone is one base away. The V gene is TRBV7-9, the J gene TRBJ2-3, with 12 bases identical to TRBD2. CDR3 length: 15 residues. Germline CDR1 reads SEHNR; CDR2 reads FQNEAQ (reference sequence). The J segment lost 0 bases and the V segment lost 5 bases, leaving 0 bases of the junction unmatched. DNA of the CDR3: TGTGCCAGCAGCGGGACTAGCGGGAGCACAGATACGCAGTATTTT. Protein sequence: CASSGTSGSTDTQYF.

The CDR3 DNA is TGTGCCAGCAGCCCCAGGACAGGGAAAGAGACCCAGTACTTC. The encoded protein is CASSPRTGKETQYF. The V and J genes are TRBV9 and TRBJ2-5; 8 nucleotides line up with TRBD1. The J segment lost 3 bases and the V segment lost 4 bases, leaving 5 bases of the junction unmatched. Per germline, CDR1 SGDLS and CDR2 YYNGEE. The CDR3 spans 14 residues.

This clone has just a few counts. This chain joins TRBV11-2 and TRBJ2-1; maybe TRBD2 (5 bases). Trimming removed 1 base from V and 9 bases from J, with 7 bases in between. Germline lookup yields CDR1 SGHAT and CDR2 FQNNGV. There are 12 residues in the CDR3. CDR3: CASSLATSEQFF. The DNA for the CDR3 is TGTGCCAGCAGCTTAGCTACTAGTGAGCAGTTCTTC.

This clone occurred a few times. V and J are TRBV10-3 and TRBJ2-7; 10 bases agree with TRBD2. This CDR3 comprises 14 residues. Germline V gene lookup returns CDR1 ENHRY and CDR2 SYGVKD. V lost 8 bases, J lost 6 bases, and 10 bases stayed unmatched. CDR3 nucleotides: TGTGCCATCGGGGGGCTAGCGGGAGAAAGCGAGCAGTACTTC. Translating gives CAIGGLAGESEQYF.

This chain joins TRBV11-2 and TRBJ2-6, with a tentative D call TRBD1 (6 bases). Trimming pared 4 bases from V and 0 bases from J, leaving 19 bases between. The CDR3 covers 19 residues. The germline V gene encodes CDR1 SGHAT and CDR2 FQNNGV. CDR3 in amino acids: CASSSPRTLGHSGANVLTF. DNA of the CDR3: TGTGCCAGCAGCTCCCCTAGGACTTTGGGACACTCTGGGGCCAACGTCCTGACTTTC. The entire variable domain, with the rest obtained from reference TRBV11-2 and TRBJ2-6, is as follows: EAGVAQSPRYKIIEKRQSVAFWCNPISGHATLYWYQQILGQGPKLLIQFQNNGVVDDSQLPKDRFSAERLKGVDSTLKIQPAKLEDSAVYLCASSSPRTLGHSGANVLTFGAGSRLTVL.

The chain employs TRBV29-1 and TRBJ1-1; D is uncertain. V gave up 4 bases and J gave up 0 bases, with 9 bases separating them. The CDR3 consists of 13 residues. Germline loops: CDR1 SQVTM, CDR2 ANQGSEA. This chain's CDR3 is CSVAPSLNTEAFF. CDR3 coding DNA: TGCAGCGTTGCACCCAGTTTGAACACTGAAGCTTTCTTT.

V gene TRBV19 combines with J gene TRBJ2-7; tentative D call: TRBD2 (5 bases). This CDR3 comprises 12 residues. Per the germline V gene, CDR1 is LNHDA and CDR2 is SQIVND (reference sequence). The V gene lost 6 bases and the J gene lost 6 bases, with 12 bases spanning the gap. In nucleotides, the CDR3 is TGTGCCAGTAGCCGGACTGGAGCCGAGCAGTACTTC. Residues: CASSRTGAEQYF. The full variable domain, completed using reference TRBV19 and TRBJ2-7, is DGGITQSPKYLFRKEGQNVTLSCEQNLNHDAMYWYRQDPGQGLRLIYYSQIVNDFQKGDIAEGYSVSREKKESFPLTVTSAQKNPTAFYLCASSRTGAEQYFGPGTRLTVT.

This chain uses TRBV28 with TRBJ2-3; 7 bases agree with TRBD1. V lost 6 bases to trimming and J lost 1 base; unmatched junction nucleotides: 10. Germline V gene sequence: CDR1 MDHEN, CDR2 SYDVKM. The CDR3 extends over 16 amino acids. In nucleotides, the CDR3 is TGTGCCAGCAGGCCGCACAGGGGACCGGGCACAGATACGCAGTATTTT. It yields the protein CASRPHRGPGTDTQYF. Drawing the rest from reference TRBV28 and TRBJ2-3, the complete variable domain is DVKVTQSSRYLVKRTGEKVFLECVQDMDHENMFWYRQDPGLGLRLIYFSYDVKMKEKGDIPEGYSVSREKKERFSLILESASTNQTSMYLCASRPHRGPGTDTQYFGPGTRLTVL.

The V call is TRBV19, the J call TRBJ2-1, with D uncertain. Trimming left V 3 bases short and J 4 bases short, with 7 bases between. There are 13 residues in the CDR3. Germline V gives CDR1 LNHDA, CDR2 SQIVND (reference sequence). The CDR3 DNA reads as TGTGCCAGTAGTATGTTGCGGTACAATGAGCAGTTCTTC. This translates into CASSMLRYNEQFF.

This clone was counted once. The rearrangement joins TRBV7-6 to TRBJ1-1, with 7 positions matching TRBD1. Trimming at V came to 5 bases and at J to 9 bases, leaving 9 bases not matched to a gene. Germline CDR1 and CDR2: SGHVS and FNYEAQ. The CDR3 is made up of 13 amino acids. The CDR3 nucleotides are TGTGCCAGCAGCCCAGCGGTAGGGGGCAAAGCTTTCTTT. Translated: CASSPAVGGKAFF.

This clone appeared a few times. V is TRBV11-3 and J is TRBJ1-1; 7 bases align to TRBD1. The CDR3 contains 14 residues. The germline gives CDR1 SGHNT, CDR2 YENEEA. Germline trimming cut 3 bases from V and 5 bases from J; bases unmatched to any gene: 6. As DNA, the CDR3 is TGTGCCAGCAGCTTGACAGGGTCGAGGACTGAAGCTTTCTTT. This gives the protein CASSLTGSRTEAFF.